A selection of T cell receptor beta chains follows, all from one sample in a study of T cells in localized non-small cell lung cancer. Assay used: immunoSEQ multiplex PCR; TCRdb lists only in-frame clones, some missing. This repertoire shows over 65,000 clones, 70% to 85% found once; its top ten account for 1.3%. The material was peripheral blood, obtained before any cancer treatment. Receptor source: an older female donor with stage I lung adenocarcinoma. Each CDR3 is given with its conserved first and last residue. The D gene is left open where the match is weak. Expanded clones are given a class, and other clones once, few, many or no size at all.

CDR3 DNA: TGTGCCAGCAGTCTCCGTGGGGCTACTAACTATGGCTACACCTTC
CDR3 protein: CASSLRGATNYGYTF
clone size: -
V gene: TRBV28
J gene: TRBJ1-2
D gene: -

CDR3 DNA: TGTGCCAGCAGAATAGGCAATCAGCCCCAGCATTTT
CDR3 protein: CASRIGNQPQHF
clone size: -
V gene: TRBV6-1
J gene: TRBJ1-5
D gene: -

CDR3 DNA: TGTGCCAGCAGCCAACCCACGGCCTACGAGCAGTACTTC
CDR3 protein: CASSQPTAYEQYF
clone size: -
V gene: TRBV7-2
J gene: TRBJ2-7
D gene: -

CDR3 DNA: TGTGCCAGCAGCTTAGCCGTCCAGGTATCCGAGCAGTACTTC
CDR3 protein: CASSLAVQVSEQYF
clone size: -
V gene: TRBV7-9
J gene: TRBJ2-7
D gene: -

CDR3 DNA: TGTGCCAGCAGCTTAGCGGGACAGGGGGCGACATCCGGGGAGCTGTTTTTT
CDR3 protein: CASSLAGQGATSGELFF
clone size: -
V gene: TRBV7-3
J gene: TRBJ2-2
D gene: TRBD1

CDR3 DNA: TGTGCCAGCAGTAAGAGAGAGAGCTCCTACGAGCAGTACTTC
CDR3 protein: CASSKRESSYEQYF
clone size: many
V gene: TRBV11-1
J gene: TRBJ2-7
D gene: -

CDR3 DNA: TGTGCCAGCAGCCCAGCCCCCCCGGGACGGATCCCTATGCGAAGCTCCTACGAGCAGTACTTC
CDR3 protein: CASSPAPPGRIPMRSSYEQYF
clone size: -
V gene: TRBV7-8
J gene: TRBJ2-7
D gene: -

CDR3 DNA: TGTGCCAGCAGCCGGACTAGCAGGTCCGGGGAGCTGTTTTTT
CDR3 protein: CASSRTSRSGELFF
clone size: -
V gene: TRBV6-5
J gene: TRBJ2-2
D gene: TRBD2

CDR3 DNA: TGCAGCGTCACAGGGGATTGGTCCTACGAGCAGTACTTC
CDR3 protein: CSVTGDWSYEQYF
clone size: -
V gene: TRBV29-1
J gene: TRBJ2-7
D gene: TRBD1

CDR3 DNA: TGCGCCAGCAGCCCAGACTCCCCTGCCTATGGCTACACCTTC
CDR3 protein: CASSPDSPAYGYTF
clone size: -
V gene: TRBV5-1
J gene: TRBJ1-2
D gene: -

CDR3 DNA: TGTGCCAGCAGTTACTCGGTCAGGCCCACCTACGAGCAGTACTTC
CDR3 protein: CASSYSVRPTYEQYF
clone size: once
V gene: TRBV6-5
J gene: TRBJ2-7
D gene: -

CDR3 DNA: TGTGCCAGCAGCTTACCGGGACAGGAGATCTATGGCTACACCTTC
CDR3 protein: CASSLPGQEIYGYTF
clone size: -
V gene: TRBV5-4
J gene: TRBJ1-2
D gene: TRBD1

CDR3 DNA: TGCGCCAGCAGCCAAGATAGCGATACAGGGAGGAACGTCCTGACTTTC
CDR3 protein: CASSQDSDTGRNVLTF
clone size: -
V gene: TRBV4-1
J gene: TRBJ2-6
D gene: -

CDR3 DNA: TGTGCCAGCAGCTTGGTTATGGGCAGGGCGACTTCACCCCTCCACTTT
CDR3 protein: CASSLVMGRATSPLHF
clone size: -
V gene: TRBV7-9
J gene: TRBJ1-6
D gene: -

CDR3 DNA: TGCGCCAGCAGCAGTCAGGGTGGTGAAAAACTGTTTTTT
CDR3 protein: CASSSQGGEKLFF
clone size: -
V gene: TRBV5-1
J gene: TRBJ1-4
D gene: -

CDR3 DNA: TGTGCCAGCAGCTTAGCCCTGGCAGGACGGGGTGGCTACACCTTC
CDR3 protein: CASSLALAGRGGYTF
clone size: -
V gene: TRBV11-1
J gene: TRBJ1-2
D gene: -

CDR3 DNA: TGTGCCAGTAGTAGGTTGAAGAATGAAAAACTGTTTTTT
CDR3 protein: CASSRLKNEKLFF
clone size: few
V gene: TRBV19
J gene: TRBJ1-4
D gene: -

CDR3 DNA: TGTGCCAGCTACCCCCCAGGGGGGAGTTATGGCTACACCTTC
CDR3 protein: CASYPPGGSYGYTF
clone size: -
V gene: TRBV28
J gene: TRBJ1-2
D gene: TRBD1

CDR3 DNA: TGCGCCAGCAGCTTTCAGACAGTTACTTTATCGAACACTGAAGCTTTCTTT
CDR3 protein: CASSFQTVTLSNTEAFF
clone size: -
V gene: TRBV5-1
J gene: TRBJ1-1
D gene: -

CDR3 DNA: TGTGCCAGCAGCTTGGGGGGTTCTGTGACCAAGTTCTTC
CDR3 protein: CASSLGGSVTKFF
clone size: -
V gene: TRBV11-2
J gene: TRBJ2-1
D gene: -

CDR3 DNA: TGTGCCAGCAGCTTAGATCTCCGAACAGGGGGAAATGGCTACACCTTC
CDR3 protein: CASSLDLRTGGNGYTF
clone size: -
V gene: TRBV11-3
J gene: TRBJ1-2
D gene: TRBD1

CDR3 DNA: TGTGCCATCAGTGGAATCGTCTCTGGAAACACCATATATTTT
CDR3 protein: CAISGIVSGNTIYF
clone size: -
V gene: TRBV10-3
J gene: TRBJ1-3
D gene: -

CDR3 DNA: TGTGCCAGTAGTATCGCCGGGCAGAGGAACACTGAAGCTTTCTTT
CDR3 protein: CASSIAGQRNTEAFF
clone size: -
V gene: TRBV19
J gene: TRBJ1-1
D gene: -

CDR3 DNA: TGTGCCAGCAGCCGGGGACAGGTCTCTGGAAACACCATATATTTT
CDR3 protein: CASSRGQVSGNTIYF
clone size: -
V gene: TRBV6-6
J gene: TRBJ1-3
D gene: TRBD1

CDR3 DNA: TGTGCCACCAGCAGAGCAGGACTAGCGGGAGGGTTGGAGCAGTACTTC
CDR3 protein: CATSRAGLAGGLEQYF
clone size: -
V gene: TRBV15
J gene: TRBJ2-7
D gene: TRBD2

CDR3 DNA: TGTGCCAGCTCGCCGGACAGAAACGACTATGGCTACACCTTC
CDR3 protein: CASSPDRNDYGYTF
clone size: -
V gene: TRBV18
J gene: TRBJ1-2
D gene: -

CDR3 DNA: TGTGCCAGCAGTTTATATGGGGGAGGGTCCTACGAGCAGTACTTC
CDR3 protein: CASSLYGGGSYEQYF
clone size: once
V gene: TRBV27
J gene: TRBJ2-7
D gene: TRBD2

CDR3 DNA: TGTGCCAGCAGTTTATCGTCCTGGGGCGATACGCAGTATTTT
CDR3 protein: CASSLSSWGDTQYF
clone size: -
V gene: TRBV27
J gene: TRBJ2-3
D gene: -

CDR3 DNA: TGTGCCATCAGTGGCACCGGGTCCGAAGAGACCCAGTACTTC
CDR3 protein: CAISGTGSEETQYF
clone size: -
V gene: TRBV10-3
J gene: TRBJ2-5
D gene: -

CDR3 DNA: TGTGCTAGTGGTTGGACTTGGGGGACTGAAGCTTTCTTT
CDR3 protein: CASGWTWGTEAFF
clone size: -
V gene: TRBV12-5
J gene: TRBJ1-1
D gene: -

CDR3 DNA: TGTGCCAGCAGTTACCCAGGGACAGCCTACAATGAGCAGTTCTTC
CDR3 protein: CASSYPGTAYNEQFF
clone size: -
V gene: TRBV28
J gene: TRBJ2-1
D gene: TRBD1

CDR3 DNA: TGCGCCAGCAGCCGGAGTCGGGGGGCCGATGAAAAACTGTTTTTT
CDR3 protein: CASSRSRGADEKLFF
clone size: few
V gene: TRBV5-1
J gene: TRBJ1-4
D gene: -

CDR3 DNA: TGTGCCAGCACAGGGTTGACAGATACGCAGTATTTT
CDR3 protein: CASTGLTDTQYF
clone size: -
V gene: TRBV6-1
J gene: TRBJ2-3
D gene: -

CDR3 DNA: TGTGCCAGCAGCTTAACCGGGGGAGGTTATGGCTACACCTTC
CDR3 protein: CASSLTGGGYGYTF
clone size: -
V gene: TRBV7-3
J gene: TRBJ1-2
D gene: -

CDR3 DNA: TGCGCCAGCAGTGGGACAGGGGAAGAGACCCAGTACTTC
CDR3 protein: CASSGTGEETQYF
clone size: -
V gene: TRBV5-1
J gene: TRBJ2-5
D gene: TRBD1

CDR3 DNA: TGTGCCAGCAGTGAGTGGTACGAGCAGTACTTC
CDR3 protein: CASSEWYEQYF
clone size: once
V gene: TRBV2
J gene: TRBJ2-7
D gene: -

CDR3 DNA: TGTGCCAGTAGTCTGTCGGCGGGAGCCACAGATACGCAGTATTTT
CDR3 protein: CASSLSAGATDTQYF
clone size: -
V gene: TRBV19
J gene: TRBJ2-3
D gene: TRBD2

CDR3 DNA: TGCAGCGTAGGGCTGGACAGCCATACTATTAACACCGGGGAGCTGTTTTTT
CDR3 protein: CSVGLDSHTINTGELFF
clone size: -
V gene: TRBV29-1
J gene: TRBJ2-2
D gene: -

CDR3 DNA: TGTGCCATCAACTCGATGACAGGGGCCCTCACAGATACGCAGTATTTT
CDR3 protein: CAINSMTGALTDTQYF
clone size: once
V gene: TRBV10-3
J gene: TRBJ2-3
D gene: TRBD1

CDR3 DNA: TGTGCCAGCAGCTCGCGACAGGGTACTGGCTACACCTTC
CDR3 protein: CASSSRQGTGYTF
clone size: -
V gene: TRBV7-2
J gene: TRBJ1-2
D gene: TRBD1

CDR3 DNA: TGTGCCAGTAGTCAGCGACAGGCCGCCTACGAGCAGTACTTC
CDR3 protein: CASSQRQAAYEQYF
clone size: -
V gene: TRBV19
J gene: TRBJ2-7
D gene: -

CDR3 DNA: TGTGCCAGCAGTGCAGGGGGCTTTTTCCTGTTTTTT
CDR3 protein: CASSAGGFFLFF
clone size: -
V gene: TRBV28
J gene: TRBJ1-4
D gene: TRBD1

CDR3 DNA: TGTGCCAGCAGCTTACAATGGGCTACTCAAGAGACCCAGTACTTC
CDR3 protein: CASSLQWATQETQYF
clone size: -
V gene: TRBV7-2
J gene: TRBJ2-5
D gene: -

CDR3 DNA: TGTGCCAGCAGCTTGCGAACAGCCGGAAACTATGGCTACACCTTC
CDR3 protein: CASSLRTAGNYGYTF
clone size: -
V gene: TRBV11-1
J gene: TRBJ1-2
D gene: -

CDR3 DNA: TGCAGCGGGGCGGACAGGGCCTACGAGCAGTACTTC
CDR3 protein: CSGADRAYEQYF
clone size: -
V gene: TRBV29-1
J gene: TRBJ2-7
D gene: TRBD1

CDR3 DNA: TGCGCCAGCAGCTTGGGCCTAACCCTGACGGGGGGTTATTATCGCGAGCAGTACTTC
CDR3 protein: CASSLGLTLTGGYYREQYF
clone size: -
V gene: TRBV5-1
J gene: TRBJ2-7
D gene: TRBD2

CDR3 DNA: TGTGCCAGCAGCCCTGTGGGGGGCACAACTAATGAAAAACTGTTTTTT
CDR3 protein: CASSPVGGTTNEKLFF
clone size: -
V gene: TRBV7-6
J gene: TRBJ1-4
D gene: -

CDR3 DNA: TGTGCCAGCAGCCCCCAAATGAACACTGAAGCTTTCTTT
CDR3 protein: CASSPQMNTEAFF
clone size: -
V gene: TRBV7-9
J gene: TRBJ1-1
D gene: -

CDR3 DNA: TGTGCCATCAGCCTGACGGGAAACACTGAAGCTTTCTTT
CDR3 protein: CAISLTGNTEAFF
clone size: -
V gene: TRBV10-3
J gene: TRBJ1-1
D gene: -

CDR3 DNA: TGTGCCAGCAGTGAAAGGACAGGGCGAAGAAACACCATATATTTT
CDR3 protein: CASSERTGRRNTIYF
clone size: -
V gene: TRBV6-1
J gene: TRBJ1-3
D gene: TRBD1

CDR3 DNA: TGTGCAAGTCGCTTAGGTGCATCCCCGGGGACGCAGTATTTT
CDR3 protein: CASRLGASPGTQYF
clone size: few
V gene: TRBV12-2
J gene: TRBJ2-3
D gene: -

CDR3 DNA: TGTGCCAGCAGTTTGTCAATACAGGGAAATACTGAAGCTTTCTTT
CDR3 protein: CASSLSIQGNTEAFF
clone size: -
V gene: TRBV28
J gene: TRBJ1-1
D gene: -

CDR3 DNA: TGCGCCAGCAGTCACTCACTCAGCTCCTACAATGAGCAGTTCTTC
CDR3 protein: CASSHSLSSYNEQFF
clone size: -
V gene: TRBV23-1
J gene: TRBJ2-1
D gene: -

CDR3 DNA: TGTGCCAGCAGCTTAGTAGCGGGAGGCCGCACAGATACGCAGTATTTT
CDR3 protein: CASSLVAGGRTDTQYF
clone size: -
V gene: TRBV7-2
J gene: TRBJ2-3
D gene: TRBD2